These 13 T cell receptor beta chains originate from one sample sequenced in a study of OX40 agonist ivuxolimab in advanced cancers. Profiling relied on immunoSEQ multiplex PCR, and the TCRdb table lists in-frame clones only, not all of them. The sample has 50,000 to 65,000 clones; approximately 90% are singletons. The specimen comprised CD4+ or CD8+ T cells sorted from blood, sampled in a trial of the OX40 agonist ivuxolimab. The receptors shown here come from an adult with an advanced solid tumor such as melanoma, head and neck, liver or kidney cancer.

The chain is built from TRBV5-6 and TRBJ2-2; perhaps TRBD1 as D (6 bases). Looked up from germline, CDR1 is SGHDT and CDR2 is YYEEEE. The CDR3 covers 12 residues. Trimming pared 5 bases from V and 10 bases from J, leaving 12 bases between. CDR3 DNA sequence: TGTGCCAGCAGTTTACAGGGTCTGGAGCTGTTTTTT. This codes for CASSLQGLELFF.

The J gene is TRBJ2-5, the V gene TRBV29-1; 10 nucleotides line up with TRBD1. V was pared by 6 bases and J by 2 bases, with 3 bases of the junction left unmatched. This CDR3 comprises 13 residues. The germline CDR1 and CDR2 sequences are SQVTM and ANQGSEA. CDR3 sequence reads: CSVPGQGQETQYF. CDR3 coding DNA: TGCAGCGTGCCGGGACAGGGGCAAGAGACCCAGTACTTC.

V usage is TRBV4-2 and J usage is TRBJ1-4, with unresolved D. CDR1 is LGHNA, CDR2 YNFKEQ, per germline. The CDR3 length is 15 residues. Trimming took 1 base from V and 0 from J, leaving 6 bases between them. In DNA, the CDR3 is TGTGCCAGCAGCCAAGCGGCGACAACTAATGAAAAACTGTTTTTT. Protein: CASSQAATTNEKLFF.

With regard to this clone: Other nucleotide sequences in the sample specify the same CDR3. This sequence joins TRBV10-3 and TRBJ1-2; D is undetermined. This CDR3 has 15 amino acids. The germline CDR1 and CDR2 sequences are ENHRY and SYGVKD. V was pared by 0 bases and J by 5 bases, with 13 bases between. The CDR3 region has the DNA TGTGCCATCAGTGAGTCGAACAGAGTCCAATATGGCTACACCTTC. Amino acid sequence: CAISESNRVQYGYTF.

This clone was seen a handful of times. J is TRBJ1-2 and V is TRBV5-1, with a possible D match to TRBD1 (6 bases). Trimming removed 8 bases at V and 6 bases at J, with 14 bases between. CDR1 is SGHRS and CDR2 is YFSETQ in the germline V gene. The CDR3 covers 12 residues. CDR3 DNA sequence: TGCGCCAGTCATGAGGGGGTGGATGGCTACACCTTC. It codes for CASHEGVDGYTF. Filled out from reference TRBV5-1 and TRBJ1-2, the complete variable domain reads KAGVTQTPRYLIKTRGQQVTLSCSPISGHRSVSWYQQTPGQGLQFLFEYFSETQRNKGNFPGRFSGRQFSNSRSEMNVSTLELGDSALYLCASHEGVDGYTFGSGTRLTVV.

The chain has TRBV30 and TRBJ2-4, with D tentatively TRBD2 (5 bases). Trimming took off 1 base at V and 4 bases at J, with 5 bases between the two ends. Germline V gene lookup returns CDR1 GTSNPN and CDR2 SVGIG (reference sequence). CDR3 length: 12 amino acids. The CDR3 spells CAWSGTKNIQYF. The CDR3 region has the DNA TGTGCCTGGAGTGGGACTAAAAACATTCAGTACTTC. Combining the CDR3 with reference TRBV30 and TRBJ2-4 gives the whole variable domain SQTIHQWPATLVQPVGSPLSLECTVEGTSNPNLYWYRQAAGRGLQLLFYSVGIGQISSEVPQNLSASRPQDRQFILSSKKLLLSDSGFYLCAWSGTKNIQYFGAGTRLSVL.

This chain connects TRBV19 to TRBJ2-1, with TRBD2 matching over 9 bases. V lost 4 bases and J lost 3; bases outside the gene matches: 4. The CDR3 has 15 residues. CDR1 and CDR2 from the germline V gene are LNHDA and SQIVND (reference sequence). In DNA, the CDR3 is TGTGCCAGTAGTAAACGGACTAGCGACTACAATGAGCAGTTCTTC. This sequence encodes CASSKRTSDYNEQFF.

This clone was observed once. The J gene is TRBJ2-5, the V gene TRBV5-1; 10 bases map to TRBD2. From germline, CDR1 is SGHRS and CDR2 YFSETQ. The ends lost 0 bases at V and 2 bases at J; junction bases unmatched: 4. This CDR3 comprises 16 residues. Written as DNA, the CDR3 is TGCGCCAGCAGCTTGGGCTCTAGCGGGGGACAAGAGACCCAGTACTTC. It specifies CASSLGSSGGQETQYF.

This rearrangement joins TRBV28 to TRBJ2-5; tentatively, D is TRBD1 or TRBD2 (5 bases each). The J call may be incorrect, as the DNA end agrees better with TRBJ2-7. The CDR3 extends over 14 amino acids. Per the germline V gene, CDR1 is MDHEN and CDR2 is SYDVKM. CDR3 sequence: CASAGGGSGYEQYF. The CDR3 DNA reads as TGTGCCAGCGCAGGTGGGGGATCGGGCTACGAGCAGTACTTC.

This rearrangement joins TRBV19 to TRBJ2-1, with 8 bases aligning to TRBD2. CDR1 is LNHDA and CDR2 is SQIVND in the germline V gene (reference sequence). After removal of 5 bases from V and 6 bases from J, the junction contained 9 bases not matched to a gene. CDR3 length: 15 residues. This CDR3 reads CASSGGGTGRNEQFF. CDR3 bases: TGTGCCAGTAGTGGCGGGGGGACTGGACGCAATGAGCAGTTCTTC.

J is TRBJ1-2 and V is TRBV5-3, with a possible D match to TRBD1 (5 bases). TRBV5-3 is an ORF, and what it does is uncertain. The V and J ends lost 5 bases and 11 bases respectively, with 19 bases between them. This CDR3 spans 13 amino acids. CDR3 sequence (DNA): TGTGCCAGAAGAGCGGGACGAAACCTCGTTTACACCTTC. This encodes CARRAGRNLVYTF.

CDR3 in DNA: TGTGCCAGCAGCATACGACCGGGAGAGCAGTTCTTC. As protein: CASSIRPGEQFF. The chain recombines TRBV11-2 with TRBJ2-1, with D possibly being TRBD2 (5 bases). The CDR3 has 12 amino acids. From germline, CDR1 is SGHAT and CDR2 FQNNGV. The V end was cut by 5 bases, the J end by 10 bases, with 12 bases between.

The chain links TRBV6-6 to TRBJ2-1, with 8 bases matching TRBD2. V gave up 6 bases and J gave up 7 bases; unmatched junction bases: 11. This CDR3 spans 15 amino acids. Germline lookup yields CDR1 MNHNY and CDR2 SVGAGI (reference sequence). The CDR3 nucleotides read TGTGCCAGCAGATTCACTAGCGGTGGTTGGAATGAGCAGTTCTTC. This sequence encodes CASRFTSGGWNEQFF.